This T cell receptor (beta chain) stems from a study of human T cells and chemical hapten exposure. TCRdb reprocessed the RACE reads via MiXCR and lists one record per CDR3 protein. The sample lists over 45,000 distinct CDR3 sequences, about 9.3% seen once, with about an eighth in the top ten. The germline gives CDR1 DFQATT, CDR2 SNEGSKA (reference sequence). V dropped 5 bases and J dropped 2; count of bases not matched to a gene: 14. There are 17 residues in the CDR3. Time point here: patch test 1, 2 weeks after DPC sensitization. Treatment in this sample: therapeutic diphenylcyclopropenone sensitization with weekly scalp DPC. This clonotype was seen many times.

The receptor comes from a middle-aged woman with alopecia areata. Some clones in this sample may be carry-over from other donors' samples. The starting material was whole blood, obtained in connection with sensitization to the hapten diphenylcyclopropenone (DPC). The J gene is TRBJ1-1, the V gene TRBV20-1; 10 bases are a match to TRBD1. The chain's CDR3 is CSAAQWGQGKGNTEAFF. CDR3 coding DNA: TGCAGTGCTGCGCAATGGGGACAGGGGAAAGGAAACACTGAAGCTTTCTTT.